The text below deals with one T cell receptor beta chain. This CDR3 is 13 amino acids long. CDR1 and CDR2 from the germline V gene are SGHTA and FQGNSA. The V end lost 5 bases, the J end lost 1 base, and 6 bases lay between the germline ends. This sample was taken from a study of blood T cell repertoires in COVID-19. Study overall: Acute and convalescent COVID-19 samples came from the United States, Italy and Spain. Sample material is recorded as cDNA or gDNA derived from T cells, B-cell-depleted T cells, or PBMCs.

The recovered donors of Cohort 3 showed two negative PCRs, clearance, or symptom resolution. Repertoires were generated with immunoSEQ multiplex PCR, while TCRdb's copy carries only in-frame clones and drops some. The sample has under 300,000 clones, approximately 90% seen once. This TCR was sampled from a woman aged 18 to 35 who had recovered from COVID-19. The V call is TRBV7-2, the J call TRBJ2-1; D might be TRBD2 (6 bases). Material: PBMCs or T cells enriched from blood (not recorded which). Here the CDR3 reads CASSSGSYNEQFF. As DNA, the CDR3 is TGTGCCAGCAGCAGCGGGTCCTACAATGAGCAGTTCTTC.